This T cell receptor beta chain was captured in a study of PD-L1 blockade in urothelial cancer. Turning to the study itself: Of prior chemotherapy regimens, patients had received between 0 and 3. Findings of the study overall: Below-median blood TCR clonality before treatment forecast better survival.

The sample's time point: peripheral blood 6 weeks after treatment start. Per patient, between 1 and 8 samples were collected at pretreatment and on-treatment time points. Unmatched junction bases numbered 6, after V lost 5 bases and J lost 5 bases. The CDR3 runs 15 residues. Germline lookup yields CDR1 MRHNA and CDR2 SNTAGT. As regards this clone: Its target is unknown.

Synthetic TCR analog templates were added to each PCR reaction. Method: immunoSEQ multiplex PCR; TCRdb's copy keeps in-frame clones and lacks some. This table has fewer than 90,000 clones, 85% to 95% appearing once. The chain employs TRBV6-4 and TRBJ2-2, with 9 nucleotides matching TRBD2. This TCR was sampled from a woman older than 75 with urothelial cancer. The specimen was PBMCs, collected around atezolizumab (anti-PD-L1) treatment. The DNA for the CDR3 is TGTGCCAGCAGTCCGGGACTAGCTGCAACCGGGGAGCTGTTTTTT. Translating gives CASSPGLAATGELFF.